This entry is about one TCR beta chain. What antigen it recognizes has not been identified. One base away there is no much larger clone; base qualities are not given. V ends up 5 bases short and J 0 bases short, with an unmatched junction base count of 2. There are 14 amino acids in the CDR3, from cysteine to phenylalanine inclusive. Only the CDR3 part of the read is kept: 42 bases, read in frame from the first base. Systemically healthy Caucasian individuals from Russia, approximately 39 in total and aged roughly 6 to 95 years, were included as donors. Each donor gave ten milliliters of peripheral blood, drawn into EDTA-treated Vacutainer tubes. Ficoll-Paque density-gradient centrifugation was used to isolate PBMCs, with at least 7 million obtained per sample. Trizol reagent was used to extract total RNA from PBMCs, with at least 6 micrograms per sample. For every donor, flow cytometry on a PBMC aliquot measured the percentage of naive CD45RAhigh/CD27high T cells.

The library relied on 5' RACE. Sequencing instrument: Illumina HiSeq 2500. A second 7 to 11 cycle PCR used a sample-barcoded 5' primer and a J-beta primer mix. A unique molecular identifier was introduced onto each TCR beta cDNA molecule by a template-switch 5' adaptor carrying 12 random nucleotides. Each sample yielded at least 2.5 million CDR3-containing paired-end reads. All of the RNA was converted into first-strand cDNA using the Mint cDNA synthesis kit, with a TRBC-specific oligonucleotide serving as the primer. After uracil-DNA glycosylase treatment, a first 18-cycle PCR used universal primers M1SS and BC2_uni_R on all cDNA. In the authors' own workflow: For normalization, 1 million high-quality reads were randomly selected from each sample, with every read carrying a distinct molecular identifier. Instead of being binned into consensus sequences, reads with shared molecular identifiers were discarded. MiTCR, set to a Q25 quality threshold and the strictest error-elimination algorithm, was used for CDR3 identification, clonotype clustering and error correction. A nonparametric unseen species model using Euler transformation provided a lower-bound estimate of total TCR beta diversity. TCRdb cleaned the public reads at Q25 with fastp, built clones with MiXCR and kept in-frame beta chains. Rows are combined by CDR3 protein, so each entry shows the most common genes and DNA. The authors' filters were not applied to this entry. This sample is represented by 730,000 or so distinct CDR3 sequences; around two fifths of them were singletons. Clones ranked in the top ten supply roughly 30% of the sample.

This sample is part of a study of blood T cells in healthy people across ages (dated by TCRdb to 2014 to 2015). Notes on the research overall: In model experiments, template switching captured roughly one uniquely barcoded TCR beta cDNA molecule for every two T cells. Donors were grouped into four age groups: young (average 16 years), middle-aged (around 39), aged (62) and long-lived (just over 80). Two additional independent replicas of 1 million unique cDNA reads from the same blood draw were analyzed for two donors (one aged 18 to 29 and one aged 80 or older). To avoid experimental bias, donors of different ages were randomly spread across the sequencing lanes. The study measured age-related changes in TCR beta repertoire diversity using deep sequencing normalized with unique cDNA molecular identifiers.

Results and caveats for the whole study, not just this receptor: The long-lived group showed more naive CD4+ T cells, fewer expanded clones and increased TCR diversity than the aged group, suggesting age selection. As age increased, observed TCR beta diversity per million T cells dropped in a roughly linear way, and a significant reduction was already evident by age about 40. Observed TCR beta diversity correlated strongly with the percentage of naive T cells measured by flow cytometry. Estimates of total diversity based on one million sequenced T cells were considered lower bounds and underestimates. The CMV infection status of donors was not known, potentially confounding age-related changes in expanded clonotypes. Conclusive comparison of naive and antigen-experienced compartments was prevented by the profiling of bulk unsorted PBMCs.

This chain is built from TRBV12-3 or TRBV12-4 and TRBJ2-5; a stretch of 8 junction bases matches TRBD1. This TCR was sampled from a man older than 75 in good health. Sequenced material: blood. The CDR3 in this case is CASSPTGDQETQYF. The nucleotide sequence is TGTGCCAGCAGTCCGACAGGGGACCAAGAGACCCAGTACTTC.